The present T cell receptor beta chain was sequenced within a study of T cells in Graves' hyperthyroidism and ophthalmopathy. The CDR3 loop spans 13 amino acids. Germline CDR1 reads KGHDR; CDR2 reads SFDVKD. V was cut by 0 bases and J by 7 bases, with 6 bases left in between. The CDR3 regions of TCR beta were amplified from RNA transcripts. The HTBI set primed first-round TCR CDR3 RT-PCR. Using its own MiXCR run on the multiplex PCR reads, TCRdb lists one record per CDR3 protein. The data hold a few hundred thousand distinct CDR3 sequences, with less than 25% observed a single time. This chain uses TRBV24-1 with TRBJ1-5; D is uncertain. The sample was blood. This TCR was sampled from a man between 18 and 29 years old with Graves' hyperthyroidism. This chain's CDR3 is CATSDLSGQPQHF. The CDR3 DNA follows: TGTGCCACCAGTGATTTGTCGGGACAGCCCCAGCATTTT.